These T cell receptor beta chains were read from a single sample in a study of shared clonotypes between healthy human individuals. Generated by immunoSEQ multiplex PCR, the TCRdb table keeps only in-frame clones and is missing some. The sample includes about 2.1 million clones, 85% to 95% of them seen just once. Sample: naive CD8+ T cells from PBMCs. These TCRs come from a man between 18 and 35 years old in good health. Some clones in this sample may be carry-over from other donors' samples. The CDR3 runs from the conserved cysteine through the conserved F or W. D genes are given only for firm matches. The listing skips clone size in some rows; elsewhere it reads once, few, many or a size class.

TRBJ2-5,TRBV18,NA,NA,CASSPRDKEETQYF,TGTGCCAGCTCGCCGAGGGACAAAGAAGAGACCCAGTACTTC
TRBJ2-1,TRBV7-9,NA,NA,CASSLVTHNEQFF,TGTGCCAGCAGCTTAGTTACCCACAATGAGCAGTTCTTC
TRBJ1-1,TRBV29-1,NA,NA,CSVLPRGHTEAFF,TGCAGCGTTCTACCCCGGGGGCACACTGAAGCTTTCTTT
TRBJ2-1,TRBV4-3,NA,NA,CASSPSPGPHNEQFF,TGCGCCAGCAGCCCTAGCCCGGGACCGCACAATGAGCAGTTCTTC
TRBJ2-5,TRBV15,NA,TRBD2,CATRPGTSGSETQYF,TGTGCCACCAGACCCGGGACTAGCGGGAGTGAGACCCAGTACTTC
TRBJ2-1,TRBV6-4,NA,NA,CASSDSNGLEQFF,TGTGCCAGCAGTGACTCGAATGGTTTAGAGCAGTTCTTC
TRBJ2-1,TRBV6-1,once,TRBD2,CASSDLADSYNEQFF,TGTGCCAGCAGCGACCTAGCGGACTCCTACAATGAGCAGTTCTTC
TRBJ1-4,TRBV19,NA,NA,CASSPGSVATNEKLFF,TGTGCCAGTAGTCCGGGGTCTGTTGCAACTAATGAAAAACTGTTTTTT
TRBJ1-1,TRBV7-9,few,NA,CASSPHAF,TGTGCCAGCAGCCCCCATGCCTTT
TRBJ2-3,TRBV5-1,NA,TRBD1,CASSLWAGGTDTQYF,TGCGCCAGCAGCTTGTGGGCAGGGGGAACAGATACGCAGTATTTT
TRBJ2-3,TRBV28,NA,NA,CASSFPGVEEDTQYF,TGTGCCAGCAGTTTTCCAGGGGTTGAAGAAGATACGCAGTATTTT
TRBJ2-2,TRBV10-1,NA,NA,CASSPGPYTGELFF,TGCGCCAGCAGCCCGGGACCTTACACCGGGGAGCTGTTTTTT
TRBJ1-5,TRBV28,NA,NA,CASSSRWEPNQPQHF,TGTGCCAGCAGCTCCCGCTGGGAACCCAATCAGCCCCAGCATTTT
TRBJ2-1,TRBV7-9,once,TRBD1,CASSPAGTDTYNEQFF,TGTGCCAGCAGCCCCGCCGGGACAGACACCTACAATGAGCAGTTCTTC
TRBJ2-1,TRBV4-1,NA,TRBD2,CASRTTSGRRDEQFF,TGCGCCAGCCGAACAACTAGCGGGAGAAGGGATGAGCAGTTCTTC
TRBJ1-5,TRBV7-8,NA,TRBD1,CASSLVGQGANQPQHF,TGTGCCAGCAGCTTAGTGGGACAGGGGGCGAATCAGCCCCAGCATTTT
TRBJ2-1,TRBV7-9,NA,TRBD2,CASRVVAGVLDEQFF,TGTGCCAGCAGGGTGGTAGCGGGAGTACTCGATGAGCAGTTCTTC
TRBJ2-1,TRBV6-5,NA,TRBD2,CASSLSGLAGDNEQFF,TGTGCCAGCAGTTTGAGTGGGCTAGCGGGAGACAATGAGCAGTTCTTC
TRBJ1-2,TRBV28,NA,NA,CASRPNAVYGYTF,TGTGCCAGCAGGCCAAACGCAGTCTATGGCTACACCTTC
TRBJ2-7,TRBV6-1,NA,NA,CASSEDTTLRVRDTYEQYF,TGTGCCAGCAGTGAAGACACGACGCTCAGGGTCCGCGACACCTACGAGCAGTACTTC
TRBJ2-2,TRBV28,NA,NA,CASPSQNTGELFF,TGTGCCAGCCCATCGCAGAACACCGGGGAGCTGTTTTTT
TRBJ2-7,TRBV27,NA,TRBD2,CASSLGTPGLAIEQYF,TGTGCCAGCAGTTTAGGGACCCCGGGACTAGCTATCGAGCAGTACTTC
TRBJ2-7,TRBV19,NA,TRBD2,CASGGSGSREQYF,TGTGCCTCCGGAGGTAGCGGGAGTCGAGAGCAGTACTTC
TRBJ2-1,TRBV13,NA,NA,CASSHVRGNYNEQFF,TGTGCCAGCAGTCATGTTCGGGGAAACTACAATGAGCAGTTCTTC
TRBJ1-1,TRBV27,few,TRBD1,CASSLGAGGGTEAFF,TGTGCCAGCAGTTTAGGGGCAGGGGGCGGAACTGAAGCTTTCTTT
TRBJ1-2,TRBV4-3,once,NA,CASRGGAGYGYTF,TGCGCCAGCAGGGGGGGAGCAGGGTATGGCTACACCTTC
TRBJ2-1,TRBV4-1,NA,TRBD2,CASRGLAGGTYNEQFF,TGCGCCAGCAGGGGACTAGCGGGAGGTACCTACAATGAGCAGTTCTTC
TRBJ2-5,TRBV30,NA,NA,CAWSVGGDETQYF,TGTGCCTGGAGTGTTGGAGGGGACGAGACCCAGTACTTC
TRBJ2-7,TRBV27,once,NA,CASSLGRGYEQYF,TGTGCCAGCAGTTTAGGGAGGGGGTACGAGCAGTACTTC
TRBJ1-1,TRBV28,NA,NA,CASSFLGENTEAFF,TGTGCCAGCAGTTTTTTAGGTGAGAACACTGAAGCTTTCTTT
TRBJ2-5,TRBV9,NA,TRBD2,CASSVHTSGTDQETQYF,TGTGCCAGCAGCGTACATACTAGCGGGACCGACCAAGAGACCCAGTACTTC
TRBJ2-1,TRBV7-2,NA,NA,CASSIMRSSYNEQFF,TGTGCCAGCAGCATTATGCGGAGCTCCTACAATGAGCAGTTCTTC
TRBJ1-4,TRBV4-3,NA,NA,CASSHGRPTNEKLFF,TGCGCCAGCAGCCATGGCCGGCCAACTAATGAAAAACTGTTTTTT
TRBJ2-7,TRBV27,once,TRBD1,CASSLALGDSSYEQYF,TGTGCCAGCAGTTTGGCTTTGGGGGACAGCTCCTACGAGCAGTACTTC
TRBJ2-7,TRBV6-5,NA,NA,CASTMGGFPYEQYF,TGTGCCAGCACCATGGGGGGTTTTCCCTACGAGCAGTACTTC
TRBJ2-5,TRBV9,NA,NA,CASSDAGAVQETQYF,TGTGCCAGCAGCGATGCAGGGGCGGTCCAAGAGACCCAGTACTTC
TRBJ2-7,TRBV27,NA,NA,CASSFGTRISYEQYF,TGTGCCAGCAGTTTCGGGACTCGAATCTCCTACGAGCAGTACTTC
TRBJ1-1,TRBV7-9,NA,NA,CASSPGAVTEAFF,TGTGCCAGCAGTCCAGGTGCGGTCACTGAAGCTTTCTTT
TRBJ2-1,TRBV27,NA,NA,CASSFFGGRGDPYNEQFF,TGTGCCAGCAGTTTTTTCGGGGGCCGGGGGGATCCCTACAATGAGCAGTTCTTC
TRBJ2-7,TRBV27,NA,NA,CASSSLPSYEQYF,TGTGCCAGCAGTTCCTTACCTAGCTACGAGCAGTACTTC
TRBJ1-5,TRBV27,NA,NA,CASSFEGNSNQPQHF,TGTGCCAGCAGTTTTGAGGGGAATAGCAATCAGCCCCAGCATTTT